The 20 T cell receptor beta chains reported below all come from one sample, sequenced in a study of blood T cell repertoires in COVID-19. Some clones are missing from TCRdb's copy, which holds only in-frame ones; the method was immunoSEQ multiplex PCR. Of about 170,000 clones detected, 84% appear once; the ten largest clones hold around 2.7%. Sequencing used peripheral blood. The receptors were sampled from a woman of 80 years or more with COVID-19, enrolled during active disease.

The chain combines TRBV3-1 (or the pseudogene TRBV3-2) with TRBJ2-7, with 8 bases matching TRBD1. The CDR3 has 14 amino acids. Germline V CDR1 and CDR2: LGHDT, YNNKEL (reference sequence). The V segment lost 6 bases and the J segment 0 bases; nucleotides outside the gene matches: 4. The CDR3 spells CASSSQGASYEQYF. The CDR3 nucleotides are TGTGCCAGCAGTTCCCAGGGGGCCTCCTACGAGCAGTACTTC.

This clone came up once. The rearrangement links TRBV5-1 to TRBJ2-1; D gene ambiguous. CDR1 and CDR2 from the germline V gene are SGHRS and YFSETQ. The CDR3 spans 13 residues. The ends were cut back, 1 base at V and 8 bases at J, with 10 bases in the middle. In DNA form, the CDR3 reads TGCGCCAGCAGCTTGATGTGGGCCGATGAGCAGTTCTTC. Translation: CASSLMWADEQFF.

This rearrangement joins TRBV7-2 to TRBJ2-1; 9 positions agree with TRBD2. Germline CDR1 is SGHTA and CDR2 is FQGNSA. The CDR3 has 15 amino acids. Trimming took 5 bases from V and 4 from J; bases not matched to a gene: 6. Here the CDR3 DNA reads TGTGCCAGCAGCCCAACGGCGGGGGGGTACAATGAGCAGTTCTTC. It specifies CASSPTAGGYNEQFF.

The gene calls are TRBV5-1 and TRBJ2-5; TRBD1 agrees at 7 bases. The CDR3 totals 14 residues. Germline loops: CDR1 SGHRS, CDR2 YFSETQ. J gave up 2 bases and V 4 bases, and 5 bases lay outside the gene matches. CDR3 sequence reads: CASSQQGSQETQYF. DNA of the CDR3: TGCGCCAGCAGCCAACAGGGGAGTCAAGAGACCCAGTACTTC.

J is TRBJ2-7 and V is TRBV28; D gene uncertain. V gave up 5 bases and J gave up 0 bases, with 8 bases separating them. The CDR3 length is 13 residues. Germline CDR1 reads MDHEN; CDR2 reads SYDVKM. CDR3 sequence reads: CASSHHSSYEQYF. CDR3 DNA sequence: TGTGCCAGCAGTCACCACAGCTCCTACGAGCAGTACTTC. Full variable domain (missing parts from reference TRBV28 and TRBJ2-7): DVKVTQSSRYLVKRTGEKVFLECVQDMDHENMFWYRQDPGLGLRLIYFSYDVKMKEKGDIPEGYSVSREKKERFSLILESASTNQTSMYLCASSHHSSYEQYFGPGTRLTVT.

The CDR3 region is CASSLTGGDQPQHF. The CDR3 bases are TGTGCCAGCAGCTTGACAGGGGGGGATCAGCCCCAGCATTTT. The J gene is TRBJ1-5, the V gene TRBV7-3; TRBD1 aligns across 9 bases. The length of the CDR3 is 14 residues. The V and J ends lost 3 bases and 5 bases, in that order; junction bases with no gene match: 2. Germline-derived CDR1 and CDR2 are SGHTA and FQGTGA.

The chain uses TRBV2 and TRBJ2-7; 8 nucleotides line up with TRBD1. Per germline, CDR1 SNHLY and CDR2 FYNNEI. This CDR3 region has 12 residues. V trimming: 5 bases; J trimming: 6 bases; junction bases outside the gene matches: 3. The CDR3 DNA follows: TGTGCCAGCAGTCCAGGGGGCACCGAGCAGTACTTC. This encodes CASSPGGTEQYF.

This clone has only one observation. CDR3 bases: TGTGCCAGTAGTACCGGGACTCAGCGAGCAGAGACCCAGTACTTC. It yields the protein CASSTGTQRAETQYF. The chain uses TRBV19 and TRBJ2-5, with D maybe TRBD2 (6 bases). Trimming removed 4 bases from V and 4 bases from J, with 16 bases in between. The CDR3 has 15 amino acids. Germline CDR1 LNHDA, CDR2 SQIVND (reference sequence).

The chain links TRBV27 to TRBJ1-2, with D possibly matching TRBD1 (6 bases). The germline V gene has CDR1 MNHEY and CDR2 SMNVEV (reference sequence). This CDR3 is 14 amino acids long. The V and J ends lost 5 bases and 4 bases respectively, with 14 bases between them. In DNA, the CDR3 is TGTGCCAGCAGTAAAGCGGGAGGGGGCTATGGCTACACCTTC. Protein: CASSKAGGGYGYTF.

This clone was found a few times. The chain couples TRBV2 to TRBJ1-2; 7 positions agree with TRBD1. The germline V gene encodes CDR1 SNHLY and CDR2 FYNNEI. Trimming cost V 5 bases and J 8 bases; bases outside gene matches: 8. The CDR3 is 13 residues long. CDR3 sequence reads: CASSITGDWGYTF. In nucleotides, the CDR3 is TGTGCCAGCAGTATCACAGGGGATTGGGGCTACACCTTC.

CDR3 sequence (DNA): TGTGCCAGCAGCCAAGAGGGCAGGGCTAACACTGAAGCTTTCTTT. Its protein is CASSQEGRANTEAFF. This sequence joins TRBV3-1 (or the pseudogene TRBV3-2) and TRBJ1-1; TRBD1 might be the D (5 bases). From germline, CDR1 is LGHDT and CDR2 YNNKEL (reference sequence). Deletions cut 0 bases from V and 2 bases from J, with 10 bases between. The CDR3 loop spans 15 amino acids.

V gene TRBV30 combines with J gene TRBJ1-4; D not certain. The CDR3 consists of 16 residues. Between the trimmed V and J ends, which lost 2 bases and 4 bases, there was a span of 17 bases. Germline lookup yields CDR1 GTSNPN and CDR2 SVGIG (reference sequence). CDR3 sequence: CAWSSPLAGINEKLFF. In DNA, the CDR3 is TGTGCCTGGAGTTCACCCCTCGCCGGGATTAATGAAAAACTGTTTTTT. Variable domain in full (rest from reference TRBV30 and TRBJ1-4): SQTIHQWPATLVQPVGSPLSLECTVEGTSNPNLYWYRQAAGRGLQLLFYSVGIGQISSEVPQNLSASRPQDRQFILSSKKLLLSDSGFYLCAWSSPLAGINEKLFFGSGTQLSVL.

This chain links TRBV9 with TRBJ2-5, with 9 bases aligning to TRBD2. Germline loops: CDR1 SGDLS, CDR2 YYNGEE. CDR3 length: 15 amino acids. Trimming removed 4 bases from V and 5 bases from J; junction bases left unmatched: 9. The CDR3 protein is CASSRKGLARETQYF. CDR3 nucleotide sequence: TGTGCCAGCAGCAGGAAGGGACTAGCTCGGGAGACCCAGTACTTC.

This clone has just one count. The chain links TRBV15 to TRBJ2-7, with D unclear. The CDR3 totals 14 residues. Trimming cost V 5 bases and J 4 bases, with 15 bases left between them. Germline V gene lookup returns CDR1 LNHNV and CDR2 YYDKDF (reference sequence). The CDR3 DNA sequence: TGTGCCACCAGCTCCGGGTTCCCGCCGTACGAGCAGTACTTC. Protein: CATSSGFPPYEQYF.

The chain couples TRBV6-2 or TRBV6-3 to TRBJ2-1; 7 bases fit TRBD2. The CDR3 sequence is 12 residues long. Germline-derived CDR1 and CDR2 are MNHEY and SVGEGT. J lost 9 bases, V lost 1 base, and 0 bases had no gene match. The CDR3 protein is CASSYWGGEQFF. The CDR3 coding sequence is TGTGCCAGCAGTTACTGGGGGGGTGAGCAGTTCTTC.

This chain joins TRBV6-5 and TRBJ2-2; TRBD1 matches 7 bases. Germline loops: CDR1 MNHEY, CDR2 SVGAGI. V gave up 7 bases and J gave up 2 bases; unmatched junction bases: 7. The CDR3 covers 15 residues. The CDR3 is CASTRGGGNTGELFF. The DNA of the CDR3 is TGTGCCAGCACCCGAGGGGGCGGAAACACCGGGGAGCTGTTTTTT.

J is TRBJ2-1 and V is TRBV2; TRBD2 aligns across 9 bases. This CDR3 is 15 amino acids long. With V trimmed by 4 bases and J by 9 bases, 10 bases remained unmatched. Germline V CDR1 and CDR2: SNHLY, FYNNEI. The CDR3 here is CASSVLAGGPVEQFF. The DNA for the CDR3 is TGTGCCAGCAGTGTCCTTGCGGGGGGGCCTGTTGAGCAGTTCTTC. Combining the CDR3 with reference TRBV2 and TRBJ2-1 gives the whole variable domain EPEVTQTPSHQVTQMGQEVILRCVPISNHLYFYWYRQILGQKVEFLVSFYNNEISEKSEIFDDQFSVERPDGSNFTLKIRSTKLEDSAMYFCASSVLAGGPVEQFFGPGTRLTVL.

This clone came up once. The chain combines TRBV27 with TRBJ1-6; D might be TRBD1 (6 bases). Trimming removed 2 bases from V and 6 bases from J, with 8 bases in between. The germline V gene has CDR1 MNHEY and CDR2 SMNVEV (reference sequence). The CDR3 totals 14 residues. Here the CDR3 DNA reads TGTGCCAGCAGTTTAAAAGGGGGTAATTCACCCCTCCACTTT. Encoded protein: CASSLKGGNSPLHF.

This chain joins TRBV3-1 (or the pseudogene TRBV3-2) and TRBJ1-1; D uncertain. The CDR3 is 15 residues long. Trimming took 0 bases from V and 13 from J, leaving 21 bases between them. Germline CDR1 and CDR2: LGHDT and YNNKEL (reference sequence). The CDR3 sequence is CASSQEPISGSQVFF. The CDR3 DNA follows: TGTGCCAGCAGCCAAGAGCCAATAAGCGGCAGCCAGGTTTTCTTT.

The V and J genes are TRBV5-1 and TRBJ2-1, with D tentatively TRBD2 (5 bases). CDR1 is SGHRS and CDR2 is YFSETQ in the germline V gene. V lost 3 bases, J lost 3 bases, and 19 bases lay in between. The CDR3 is 17 residues long. DNA for the CDR3: TGCGCCAGCAGCTACCTTCTAGCAGTCTCCCTCTACAATGAGCAGTTCTTC. It translates to CASSYLLAVSLYNEQFF.